A selection of T cell receptor beta chains follows, all from one sample in a study of blood T cell repertoires in COVID-19. Method: immunoSEQ multiplex PCR; TCRdb's copy keeps in-frame clones and lacks some. The sample holds approximately 170,000 clones; around 85% are singletons and the top ten take roughly 4%. Sequencing input: peripheral blood. All receptors come from a woman between 65 and 79 years old with acute or convalescent COVID-19. The CDR3 runs from the conserved cysteine through the conserved F or W. Some rows have no size entry. The others give once, few or many, or a class for an expanded clone.

v_gene: TRBV27; abundance: NA; CDR3aa: CASSLSATGELFF
v_gene: TRBV7-2; abundance: NA; CDR3aa: CASSRERGSRYF
v_gene: TRBV19; abundance: NA; CDR3aa: CASRDRDRGPEAFF
v_gene: TRBV11-2; abundance: NA; CDR3aa: CASSLDGVAVRTGELFF
v_gene: TRBV6-5; abundance: NA; CDR3aa: CASRESGIDEQFF
v_gene: TRBV11-3; abundance: NA; CDR3aa: CASSFSRGGDQPQHF
v_gene: TRBV6-1; abundance: NA; CDR3aa: CASSEFDGTEGYTF
v_gene: TRBV18; abundance: NA; CDR3aa: CASSPDGNQGVVNIQYF
v_gene: TRBV19; abundance: NA; CDR3aa: CASSIGRPGTEAFF
v_gene: TRBV3-1/TRBV3-2; abundance: NA; CDR3aa: CASSQDRGRGRIRHNEQFF
v_gene: TRBV30; abundance: NA; CDR3aa: CAWSTNRGSEAFF
v_gene: TRBV19; abundance: once; CDR3aa: CASNLQVGSSSYNSPLHF
v_gene: TRBV7-6; abundance: few; CDR3aa: CASSLAAGAGTGELFF
v_gene: TRBV19; abundance: NA; CDR3aa: CASSTRLAGETDTQYF
v_gene: TRBV19; abundance: NA; CDR3aa: CASSRGANTYGYTF